Shown below are 14 T cell receptor beta chains from a single sample sequenced in a study of blood T cell repertoires in COVID-19. Clones were read by immunoSEQ multiplex PCR, and TCRdb kept only the in-frame ones, dropping some. The sample has hundreds of thousands of clones, approximately 90% seen once; the top ten hold under 3.5%. The sequencing input was PBMCs or T cells enriched from blood (not recorded which). These receptors came from a woman aged 45-59 years who had recovered from COVID-19.

The chain is built from TRBV6-1 and TRBJ2-1; 12 nucleotides align to TRBD2. Losses at the gene ends were 1 base for V and 4 bases for J; bases not matched to a gene: 8. Germline CDR1 MNHNS, CDR2 SASEGT. CDR3 length: 18 amino acids. CDR3 loop: CASSEVAGGTSGYNEQFF. The CDR3 nucleotides are TGTGCCAGCAGTGAAGTGGCTGGGGGGACTAGCGGGTACAATGAGCAGTTCTTC.

The V call is TRBV9, the J call TRBJ2-1, with 8 nucleotides matching TRBD2. Germline values: CDR1 SGDLS, CDR2 YYNGEE. The CDR3 consists of 15 residues. Trimming at V came to 4 bases and at J to 4 bases, leaving 7 bases not matched to a gene. This CDR3 reads CASSPGRAGYNEQFF. The CDR3 coding sequence is TGTGCCAGCAGCCCCGGGAGGGCAGGTTACAATGAGCAGTTCTTC.

This clone was found once. CDR3 protein: CASSLRSPLHF. The CDR3 DNA reads as TGTGCCAGCAGTTTGAGGTCACCCCTCCACTTT. This sequence joins TRBV28 and TRBJ1-6; the D is unclear. CDR3 length: 11 amino acids. The V gene's germline CDR1 is MDHEN and CDR2 SYDVKM. V was trimmed by 3 bases and J by 10 bases, leaving 4 bases between them.

The gene calls are TRBV5-5 and TRBJ2-5; D is uncertain. The CDR3 extends over 13 amino acids. Trimming left V 1 base short and J 1 base short, with 5 bases between. Germline CDR1 is SGHKS and CDR2 is YYEKEE (reference sequence). CDR3 DNA: TGTGCCAGCAGCTTGTACTCCCAAGAGACCCAGTACTTC. Translated: CASSLYSQETQYF.

The genes are TRBV28 and TRBJ1-5, with a possible D match to TRBD1 (6 bases). V was pared by 5 bases and J by 0 bases, with 11 bases between. The CDR3 length is 15 residues. Germline CDR1 and CDR2: MDHEN and SYDVKM. In DNA, the CDR3 is TGTGCCAGCAGTCATGACAGGAATAGCAATCAGCCCCAGCATTTT. Protein: CASSHDRNSNQPQHF.

This clone was detected only once. The chain has TRBV4-3 and TRBJ2-7; 11 bases are shared with TRBD1. The CDR3 totals 16 residues. V trimming: 2 bases; J trimming: 4 bases; junction bases outside the gene matches: 7. Germline-derived CDR1 and CDR2 are LGHNA and YSLEER. This CDR3 is CASSQQAGQGGYEQYF. CDR3 in DNA: TGCGCCAGCAGCCAACAGGCGGGACAGGGGGGTTACGAGCAGTACTTC.

The gene calls are TRBV6-2 or TRBV6-3 and TRBJ2-2, with 7 bases identical to TRBD2. After removal of 6 bases from V and 7 bases from J, the junction contained 14 bases not matched to a gene. The germline V gene encodes CDR1 MNHEY and CDR2 SVGEGT. This CDR3 has 16 residues. The CDR3 sequence: CASSPPAGRKGGELFF. The CDR3 nucleotides read TGTGCCAGCAGCCCCCCCGCCGGGAGGAAAGGCGGGGAGCTGTTTTTT.

The V call is TRBV30, the J call TRBJ2-4; D uncertain. CDR1 and CDR2 (germline): GTSNPN, SVGIG (reference sequence). V lost 3 bases, J lost 0 bases, and 9 bases lay in between. This CDR3 region has 14 residues. The CDR3 nucleotides are TGTGCCTGGAGCCCCCCCGTAGCCAAAAACATTCAGTACTTC. Translation: CAWSPPVAKNIQYF.

The chain combines TRBV3-1 (or the pseudogene TRBV3-2) with TRBJ2-7; TRBD2 might be the D (6 bases). The CDR3 sequence is 15 residues long. CDR1 is LGHDT, CDR2 YNNKEL, per germline (reference sequence). Trimming removed 1 base at V and 0 bases at J, with 10 bases between. The CDR3, as DNA: TGTGCCAGCAGCCAAGGTCTAGCGAGCTCCTACGAGCAGTACTTC. It codes for CASSQGLASSYEQYF.

The chain combines TRBV7-3 with TRBJ1-1; TRBD1 might be the D (5 bases). V lost 5 bases, J lost 8 bases, and 18 bases lay in between. Germline V gives CDR1 SGHTA, CDR2 FQGTGA. The CDR3 runs 14 residues. The CDR3 here is CASSHGGSPAEAFF. The CDR3 DNA is TGTGCCAGCAGCCACGGGGGGTCCCCCGCCGAAGCTTTCTTT.

The chain links TRBV7-8 to TRBJ2-7, with D hard to call. V lost 6 bases, J lost 3 bases, and 9 bases lay in between. Germline V CDR1 and CDR2: SGHVS, FQNEAQ. CDR3 length: 12 residues. The CDR3 loop reads CASSRLHYEQYF. Here the CDR3 DNA reads TGTGCCAGCAGTCGATTACACTACGAGCAGTACTTC.

This chain links TRBV9 with TRBJ1-3; D is ambiguous. The ends were cut back, 0 bases at V and 2 bases at J, with 12 bases in the middle. CDR1 SGDLS and CDR2 YYNGEE come from the germline V gene. The CDR3 contains 16 residues. This chain's CDR3 is CASSVGEGTTGNTIYF. The CDR3 DNA reads TGTGCCAGCAGCGTAGGGGAGGGCACAACTGGAAACACCATATATTTT.

The CDR3 coding sequence is TGTGCCAGCAGCTTTGGGCTACCCTACGAGCAGTACTTC. Encoded protein: CASSFGLPYEQYF. This sequence joins TRBV11-1 and TRBJ2-7, with D unclear. Germline CDR1 and CDR2: SGHAT and FQDESV (reference sequence). This CDR3 spans 13 amino acids. V lost 3 bases and J lost 2, with 8 bases in between.

V gene TRBV7-8 combines with J gene TRBJ1-1, with TRBD1 matching 8 bases. Per the germline V gene, CDR1 is SGHVS and CDR2 is FQNEAQ. The V and J ends lost 5 bases and 2 bases, in that order; junction bases with no gene match: 7. The length of the CDR3 is 15 residues. The CDR3 reads CASSPGGQANTEAFF. CDR3 DNA: TGTGCCAGCAGCCCAGGGGGACAGGCTAACACTGAAGCTTTCTTT.